This T cell receptor beta chain was documented in a study of shared T cell receptors in the human thymus. Some clones are missing from TCRdb's copy, which holds only in-frame ones; the method was immunoSEQ multiplex PCR. The sample yields almost 550,000 clones, around 78% seen once. This CDR3 has 15 residues. Germline V gene data show CDR1 as MRHNA and CDR2 as SNTAGT. V lost 4 bases and J lost 5; bases outside the gene matches: 7. This same sample was also taken into another study, of human thymus T cells.

Sequencing was done on a sample of thymocytes. The rearrangement joins TRBV6-4 to TRBJ2-3; 9 nucleotides align to TRBD2. This sequence was found in a boy in the first two years of life with a congenital heart defect. CDR3 sequence reads: CASSASGRKGDTQYF. The DNA of the CDR3 is TGTGCCAGCAGTGCCAGCGGGAGGAAGGGAGATACGCAGTATTTT.